This passage covers 27 T cell receptor beta chains from one sample sequenced in a study of long-term antiretroviral therapy in people with HIV. Survey-level immunoSEQ v3.0 assays were run. Sequencing was performed with immunoSEQ multiplex PCR; in TCRdb, only in-frame clones are kept and a portion is missing. The table lists over 25,000 clones, roughly 90% of them singletons. The specimen was unsorted PBMCs, collected 0.5 years after starting antiretroviral therapy. Source of these receptors: a woman in her late teens or twenties with HIV.

The rearrangement uses TRBV11-3 and TRBJ2-3, with TRBD2 as a possible D gene (5 bases). Germline V CDR1 and CDR2: SGHNT, YENEEA. Trimming left V 0 bases short and J 0 bases short, with 13 bases between. The CDR3 runs to 17 residues. CDR3 nucleotide sequence: TGTGCCAGCAGCTTAGATGGAGGAGATGCTAGCACAGATACGCAGTATTTT. Translation: CASSLDGGDASTDTQYF.

The genes are TRBV9 and TRBJ2-2; possible D gene TRBD1, 6 bases. The CDR3 length is 15 residues. Germline-derived CDR1 and CDR2 are SGDLS and YYNGEE. Trimming took off 2 bases at V and 2 bases at J, with 10 bases between the two ends. The CDR3 DNA follows: TGTGCCAGCAGCGTGTTCAGGGGAAACACCGGGGAGCTGTTTTTT. Its protein is CASSVFRGNTGELFF.

This chain uses TRBV25-1 with TRBJ2-1, with TRBD1 as a possible D gene (5 bases). The CDR3 is 14 residues long. The germline V gene has CDR1 MGHDK and CDR2 SYGVNS. V was shortened by 0 bases and J by 8 bases, with 11 bases between the two germline ends. The CDR3 loop is CASSEYDRGHEQFF. The CDR3 bases are TGTGCCAGCAGTGAATATGATAGGGGTCATGAGCAGTTCTTC.

The rearrangement joins TRBV6-4 to TRBJ1-5; D gene ambiguous. V lost 3 bases and J lost 7, with 13 bases in between. CDR1 MRHNA and CDR2 SNTAGT come from the germline V gene. CDR3 length: 14 residues. As DNA, the CDR3 is TGTGCCAGCAGTGAACAATTGGGAGACCAGCCCCAGCATTTT. It specifies CASSEQLGDQPQHF.

The rearrangement links TRBV28 to TRBJ2-1; TRBD2 aligns across 8 bases. The germline CDR1 and CDR2 sequences are MDHEN and SYDVKM. This CDR3 is 15 amino acids long. After removal of 5 bases from V and 0 bases from J, the junction contained 3 bases not matched to a gene. The CDR3 reads CASSQGLGSYNEQFF. The CDR3 DNA reads as TGTGCCAGCAGTCAGGGACTAGGCTCCTACAATGAGCAGTTCTTC.

The V call is TRBV18, the J call TRBJ1-5, with a tentative D call TRBD1 (6 bases). Germline CDR1 reads KGHSH; CDR2 reads LQKENI. Trimming removed 0 bases from V and 1 base from J, with 16 bases in between. This CDR3 spans 18 amino acids. The CDR3, as DNA: TGTGCCAGCTCACCACCGCCAGGTAACAGGGAGAGCAATCAGCCCCAGCATTTT. It codes for CASSPPPGNRESNQPQHF.

This chain links TRBV21-1 with TRBJ2-3; TRBD1 is the table's D call and was not checked against the DNA. TRBV21-1 is a documented pseudogene. The CDR3 is 16 amino acids. The CDR3 sequence: CASTQLDREAADTQYF. The CDR3 DNA reads TGTGCCAGCACACAACTGGACAGGGAAGCGGCAGATACGCAGTATTTT.

The CDR3 coding sequence is TGTGCCAGCAGTAGACAGGTCAATCAGCCCCAGCATTTT. Residues: CASSRQVNQPQHF. The J gene is TRBJ1-5, the V gene TRBV28, with D tentatively TRBD1 (6 bases). The CDR3 spans 13 residues. V shed 5 bases and J shed 3 bases, with 8 bases lying between them. Germline assignment: CDR1 MDHEN and CDR2 SYDVKM.

The V gene is TRBV18, the J gene TRBJ2-7; the match to TRBD1 covers 7 bases. This CDR3 contains 14 residues. Germline CDR1 reads KGHSH; CDR2 reads LQKENI. The V segment lost 4 bases and the J segment 2 bases; nucleotides outside the gene matches: 5. The CDR3 nucleotides read TGTGCCAGCTCACAAGGGGGCCCTACCTACGAGCAGTACTTC. Its translation: CASSQGGPTYEQYF.

The gene calls are TRBV28 and TRBJ2-7; 9 positions match TRBD2. The CDR3 has 13 residues. The J segment lost 6 bases and the V segment lost 4 bases, leaving 4 bases of the junction unmatched. Germline V CDR1 and CDR2: MDHEN, SYDVKM. For the CDR3, the DNA is TGTGCCAGCAGTTCCGGGACTAGCTTCGAGCAGTACTTC. Translation gives CASSSGTSFEQYF.

The chain is built from TRBV10-3 and TRBJ2-3, with D unclear. CDR1 is ENHRY and CDR2 is SYGVKD in the germline V gene. V gave up 3 bases and J gave up 6 bases, with 4 bases separating them. The CDR3 is 11 residues long. CDR3 coding DNA: TGTGCCATCAGTGAACCCGATACGCAGTATTTT. Residues: CAISEPDTQYF.

The chain combines TRBV6-6 with TRBJ2-2, with 10 bases fitting TRBD1. CDR3 size: 15 residues. V lost 4 bases and J lost 6; bases outside the gene matches: 5. Germline values: CDR1 MNHNY, CDR2 SVGAGI (reference sequence). CDR3 in amino acids: CASSSGQGGAGELFF. CDR3 DNA sequence: TGTGCCAGCAGTTCCGGACAGGGGGGGGCCGGGGAGCTGTTTTTT.

Only a few counts were recorded for this clone. V usage is TRBV5-6 and J usage is TRBJ1-2; D gene ambiguous. The CDR3 covers 14 residues. V was trimmed by 4 bases and J by 1 base, leaving 11 bases between them. Germline lookup yields CDR1 SGHDT and CDR2 YYEEEE. The CDR3 nucleotides read TGTGCCAGCAGCCATCTAAGGAGTAACTATGGCTACACCTTC. It codes for CASSHLRSNYGYTF.

The V gene is TRBV11-2, the J gene TRBJ2-3; tentatively, D is TRBD1 (6 bases). CDR1 is SGHAT and CDR2 is FQNNGV in the germline V gene. V lost 1 base to trimming and J lost 2 bases, with 10 bases between them. The CDR3 extends over 15 amino acids. CDR3 loop: CASSLGQGITDTQYF. DNA for the CDR3: TGTGCCAGCAGCTTAGGGCAGGGGATCACAGATACGCAGTATTTT.

The genes are TRBV7-9 and TRBJ2-7; 16 bases align to TRBD2. Germline V CDR1 and CDR2: SEHNR, FQNEAQ (reference sequence). The V and J ends lost 5 bases and 7 bases, in that order; junction bases with no gene match: 5. The CDR3 has 15 residues. The CDR3 DNA is TGTGCCAGCAGCCCGCGGGGACTAGCGGGAGGGGAGCAGTACTTC. Amino acid sequence: CASSPRGLAGGEQYF.

The rearrangement uses TRBV6-5 and TRBJ2-7; no clear D. The CDR3 consists of 14 residues. CDR1 is MNHEY and CDR2 is SVGAGI in the germline V gene. Trimming pared 4 bases from V and 0 bases from J, leaving 10 bases between. The CDR3 coding sequence is TGTGCCAGCAGTTCCGGGCAGGTCTCCTACGAGCAGTACTTC. Its translation: CASSSGQVSYEQYF.

The chain employs TRBV4-3 and TRBJ2-1; D gene ambiguous. Germline loops: CDR1 LGHNA, CDR2 YSLEER. The V end was cut by 0 bases, the J end by 5 bases, with 8 bases between. This CDR3 contains 14 residues. This chain's CDR3 is CASSQDPANNEQFF. The CDR3 coding sequence is TGCGCCAGCAGCCAAGACCCAGCCAACAATGAGCAGTTCTTC.

Comments on this clone: A junction end diverges from the germline sequence, so it may reflect a read error. The chain is built from TRBV19 and TRBJ1-1; 8 positions agree with TRBD1. The CDR3 has 13 residues. Germline CDR1 is LNHDA and CDR2 is SQIVND (reference sequence). The CDR3 protein is CASSTTQGAPPAF. CDR3 nucleotide sequence: TGTGCCAGTAGTACAACCCAGGGGGCTCCTCCGGCTTTT.

This clone showed up just once. V is TRBV4-1 and J is TRBJ2-3, with 11 positions matching TRBD2. The CDR3 length is 16 residues. From germline, CDR1 is MGHRA and CDR2 YSYEKL. Losses at the gene ends were 8 bases for V and 6 bases for J; bases not matched to a gene: 13. CDR3 amino acids: CASRTSGSRYLDTQYF. The DNA of the CDR3 is TGCGCCAGCCGGACTAGCGGGTCCCGGTACCTGGATACGCAGTATTTT.

This sequence joins TRBV14 and TRBJ2-7; no firm D call. Germline V gene data show CDR1 as SGHDN and CDR2 as FVKESK. V lost 1 base to trimming and J lost 6 bases, with 16 bases between them. The CDR3 covers 15 residues. DNA for the CDR3: TGTGCCAGCAGCCAAGGGTATGGCACCCCCCTCGAGCAGTACTTC. Translation: CASSQGYGTPLEQYF.

The J gene is TRBJ2-7, the V gene TRBV19; D might be TRBD1 (5 bases). Germline V gene data show CDR1 as LNHDA and CDR2 as SQIVND (reference sequence). The ends were cut back, 6 bases at V and 1 base at J, with 13 bases in the middle. The CDR3 loop spans 14 amino acids. This CDR3 reads CASRRGHASYEQYF. Written as DNA, the CDR3 is TGTGCCAGTAGGAGAGGACACGCATCCTACGAGCAGTACTTC.

The chain employs TRBV6-5 and TRBJ2-7; D call uncertain. CDR3 size: 15 residues. With 0 bases removed from V and 4 bases from J, the gap between germline ends came to 13 bases. Germline V gene data show CDR1 as MNHEY and CDR2 as SVGAGI. The CDR3 DNA reads TGTGCCAGCAGTTACTCGCCGGACCCACTTTACGAGCAGTACTTC. Translated, it gives CASSYSPDPLYEQYF.

About this clone: The identical CDR3 is also encoded by other nucleotide sequences in the sample. The CDR3 spells CASTEALSLSYEQYF. CDR3 in DNA: TGCGCCAGCACCGAGGCACTATCCCTCTCCTACGAGCAGTACTTC. V and J are TRBV10-2 and TRBJ2-7; D gene unclear. Germline loops: CDR1 WSHSY, CDR2 SAAADI. Between the trimmed V and J ends, which lost 7 bases and 0 bases, there was a span of 16 bases. The CDR3 extends over 15 amino acids.

This chain connects TRBV2 to TRBJ2-4, with unresolved D. The CDR3 runs to 15 residues. Germline V lookup: CDR1 SNHLY, CDR2 FYNNEI. The V gene lost 6 bases and the J gene lost 0 bases, with 12 bases spanning the gap. CDR3 amino acids: CASRTPQTAKNIQYF. CDR3 coding DNA: TGTGCCAGCAGAACCCCGCAGACAGCCAAAAACATTCAGTACTTC.

The chain links TRBV27 to TRBJ1-1, with 7 bases lining up with TRBD1. Trimming took 8 bases from V and 3 from J; bases not matched to a gene: 18. Germline V gene lookup returns CDR1 MNHEY and CDR2 SMNVEV (reference sequence). The CDR3 runs 17 residues. The CDR3 DNA reads as TGTGCCAGCCACAGGGGAAGTCTTCGCACGGGCGACACTGAAGCTTTCTTT. It codes for CASHRGSLRTGDTEAFF.

This chain links TRBV6-5 with TRBJ1-2; D is uncertain. The CDR3 consists of 13 residues. V lost 6 bases to trimming and J lost 8 bases, with 16 bases between them. Per the germline V gene, CDR1 is MNHEY and CDR2 is SVGAGI. CDR3 bases: TGTGCCAGCAGCAAAAAAGGAGAAAACGGCTACACCTTC. Translation: CASSKKGENGYTF.

This clone was counted a single time. This chain connects TRBV19 to TRBJ2-5; 7 bases are a match to TRBD1. The J call is doubtful: the DNA matches TRBJ2-7 better. In germline, CDR1 is LNHDA, CDR2 SQIVND (reference sequence). The CDR3 has 13 residues. The CDR3, as DNA: TGTGCCACCATCGACAGGGCCTCCTACGAGCAGTACTTC. It codes for CATIDRASYEQYF.